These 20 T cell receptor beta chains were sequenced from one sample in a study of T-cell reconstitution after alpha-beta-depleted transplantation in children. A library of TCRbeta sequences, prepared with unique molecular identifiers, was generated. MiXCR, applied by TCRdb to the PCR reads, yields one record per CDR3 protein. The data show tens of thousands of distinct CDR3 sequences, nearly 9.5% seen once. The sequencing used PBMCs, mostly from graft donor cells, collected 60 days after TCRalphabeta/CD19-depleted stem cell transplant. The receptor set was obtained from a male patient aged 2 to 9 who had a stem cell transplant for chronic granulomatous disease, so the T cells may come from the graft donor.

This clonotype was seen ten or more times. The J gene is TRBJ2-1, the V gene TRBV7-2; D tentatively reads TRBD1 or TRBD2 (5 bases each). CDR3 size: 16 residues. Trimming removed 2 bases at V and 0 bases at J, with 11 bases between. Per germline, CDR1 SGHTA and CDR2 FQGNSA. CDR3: CASSLFVGPSYNEQFF. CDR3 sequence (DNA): TGTGCCAGCAGCTTATTCGTGGGACCCTCCTACAATGAGCAGTTCTTC.

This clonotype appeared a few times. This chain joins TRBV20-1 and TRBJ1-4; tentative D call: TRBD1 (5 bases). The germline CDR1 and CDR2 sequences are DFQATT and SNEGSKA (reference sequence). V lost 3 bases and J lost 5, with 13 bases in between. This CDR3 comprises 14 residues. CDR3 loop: CSASLPGWNEKLFF. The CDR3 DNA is TGCAGTGCTAGCCTTCCAGGGTGGAATGAAAAACTGTTTTTT.

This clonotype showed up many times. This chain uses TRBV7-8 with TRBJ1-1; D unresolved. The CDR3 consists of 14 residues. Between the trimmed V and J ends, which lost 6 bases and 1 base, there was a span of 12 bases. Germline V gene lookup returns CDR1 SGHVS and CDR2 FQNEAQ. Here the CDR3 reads CASSFTRGNTEAFF. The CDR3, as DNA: TGTGCCAGCAGTTTCACGCGGGGGAACACTGAAGCTTTCTTT.

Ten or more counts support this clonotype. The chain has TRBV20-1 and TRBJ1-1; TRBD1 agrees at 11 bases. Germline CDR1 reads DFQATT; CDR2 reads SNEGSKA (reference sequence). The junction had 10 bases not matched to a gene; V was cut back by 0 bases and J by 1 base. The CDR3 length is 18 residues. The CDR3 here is CSARDFGTGGPKNTEAFF. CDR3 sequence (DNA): TGCAGTGCTAGAGATTTTGGGACAGGGGGTCCCAAGAACACTGAAGCTTTCTTT.

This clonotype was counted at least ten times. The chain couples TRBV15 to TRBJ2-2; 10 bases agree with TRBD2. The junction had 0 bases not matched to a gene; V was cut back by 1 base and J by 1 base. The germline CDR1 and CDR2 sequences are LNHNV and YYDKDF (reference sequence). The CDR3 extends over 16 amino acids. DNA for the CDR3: TGTGCCACCAGCAGAGGACTAGCGGGGAACACCGGGGAGCTGTTTTTT. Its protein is CATSRGLAGNTGELFF.

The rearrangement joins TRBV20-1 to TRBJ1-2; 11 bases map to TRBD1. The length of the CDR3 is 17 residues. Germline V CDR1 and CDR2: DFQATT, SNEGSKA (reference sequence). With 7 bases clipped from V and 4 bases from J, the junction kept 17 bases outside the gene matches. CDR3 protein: CSVHAGTGGIRGYGYTF. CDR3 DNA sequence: TGCAGTGTTCATGCCGGGACAGGGGGAATCCGTGGCTATGGCTACACCTTC.

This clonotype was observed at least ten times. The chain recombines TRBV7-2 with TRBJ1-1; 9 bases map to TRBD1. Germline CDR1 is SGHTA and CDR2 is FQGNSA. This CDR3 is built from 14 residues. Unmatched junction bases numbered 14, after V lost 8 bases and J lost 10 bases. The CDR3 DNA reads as TGTGCCAGCCCTAGAGCGGCCGGGACAGGGCTAGCTTTCTTT. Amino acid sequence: CASPRAAGTGLAFF.

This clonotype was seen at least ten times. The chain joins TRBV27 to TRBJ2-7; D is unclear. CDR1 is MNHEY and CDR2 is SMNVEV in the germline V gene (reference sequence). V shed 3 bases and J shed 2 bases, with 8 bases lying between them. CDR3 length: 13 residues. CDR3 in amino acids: CASSLTGTYEQYF. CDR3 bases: TGTGCCAGCAGTTTGACTGGAACCTACGAGCAGTACTTC.

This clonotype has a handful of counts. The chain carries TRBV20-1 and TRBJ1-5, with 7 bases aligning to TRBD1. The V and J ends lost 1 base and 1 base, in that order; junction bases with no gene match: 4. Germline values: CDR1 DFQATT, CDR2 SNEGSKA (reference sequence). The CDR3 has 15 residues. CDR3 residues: CSARVRGASNQPQHF. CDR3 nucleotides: TGCAGTGCTAGAGTCAGGGGGGCGAGCAATCAGCCCCAGCATTTT.

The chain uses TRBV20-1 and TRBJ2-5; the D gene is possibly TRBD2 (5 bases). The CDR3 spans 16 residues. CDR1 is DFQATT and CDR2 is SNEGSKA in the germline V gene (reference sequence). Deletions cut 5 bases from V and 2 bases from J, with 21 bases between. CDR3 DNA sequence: TGCAGTGCTCGCGAGGGCCTTAATCAGATTCAAGAGACCCAGTACTTC. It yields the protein CSAREGLNQIQETQYF.

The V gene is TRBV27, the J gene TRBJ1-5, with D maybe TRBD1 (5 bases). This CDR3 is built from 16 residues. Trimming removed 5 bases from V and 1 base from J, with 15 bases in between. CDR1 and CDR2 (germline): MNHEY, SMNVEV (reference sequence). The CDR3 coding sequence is TGTGCCAGCAGTCCGTGGGCCGGGGGAAGCAATCAGCCCCAGCATTTT. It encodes CASSPWAGGSNQPQHF.

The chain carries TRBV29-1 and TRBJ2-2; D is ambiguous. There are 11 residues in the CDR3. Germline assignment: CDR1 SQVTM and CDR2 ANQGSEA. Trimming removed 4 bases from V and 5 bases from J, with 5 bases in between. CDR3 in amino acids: CSVVLTGELFF. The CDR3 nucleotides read TGCAGCGTTGTTTTGACCGGGGAGCTGTTTTTT.

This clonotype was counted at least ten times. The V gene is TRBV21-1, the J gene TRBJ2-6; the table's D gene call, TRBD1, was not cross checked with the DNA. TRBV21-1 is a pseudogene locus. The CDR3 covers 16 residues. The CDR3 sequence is CASSKVGGSGANVLTF. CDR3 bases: TGTGCCAGCAGCAAAGTCGGGGGATCTGGGGCCAACGTCCTGACTTTC.

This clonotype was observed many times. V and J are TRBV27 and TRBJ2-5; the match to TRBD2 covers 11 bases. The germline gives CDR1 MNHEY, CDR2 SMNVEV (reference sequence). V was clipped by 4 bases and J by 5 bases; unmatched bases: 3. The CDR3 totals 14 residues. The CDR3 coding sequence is TGTGCCAGCAGTTCTAGCGGGAGGTTCGAGACCCAGTACTTC. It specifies CASSSSGRFETQYF.

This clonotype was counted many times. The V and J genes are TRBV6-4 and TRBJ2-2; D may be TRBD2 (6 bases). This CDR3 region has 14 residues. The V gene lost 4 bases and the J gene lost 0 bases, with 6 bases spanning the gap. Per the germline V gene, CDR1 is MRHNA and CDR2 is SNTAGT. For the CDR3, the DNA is TGTGCCAGCAGTGGCGGGACGAACACCGGGGAGCTGTTTTTT. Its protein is CASSGGTNTGELFF.

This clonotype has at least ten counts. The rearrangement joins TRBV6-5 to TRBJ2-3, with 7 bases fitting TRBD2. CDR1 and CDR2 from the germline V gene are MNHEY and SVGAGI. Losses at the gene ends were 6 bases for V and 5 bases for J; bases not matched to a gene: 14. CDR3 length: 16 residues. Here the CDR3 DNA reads TGTGCCAGCAGCGGCTGGCGGGAGACGGGTGGAGATACGCAGTATTTT. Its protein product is CASSGWRETGGDTQYF.

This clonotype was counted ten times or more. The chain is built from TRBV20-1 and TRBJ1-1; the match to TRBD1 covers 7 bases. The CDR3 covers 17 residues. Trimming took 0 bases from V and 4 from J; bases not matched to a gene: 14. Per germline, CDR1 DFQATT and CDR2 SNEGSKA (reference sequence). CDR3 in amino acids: CSARDPGGRGGGTEAFF. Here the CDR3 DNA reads TGCAGTGCTAGAGATCCTGGGGGCAGGGGGGGCGGCACTGAAGCTTTCTTT.

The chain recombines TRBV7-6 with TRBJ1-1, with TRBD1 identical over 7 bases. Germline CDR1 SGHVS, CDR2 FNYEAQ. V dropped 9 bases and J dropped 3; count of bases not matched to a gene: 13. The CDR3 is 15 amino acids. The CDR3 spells CARGVEGATDTEAFF. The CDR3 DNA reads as TGTGCCAGGGGGGTGGAGGGGGCTACGGACACTGAAGCTTTCTTT.

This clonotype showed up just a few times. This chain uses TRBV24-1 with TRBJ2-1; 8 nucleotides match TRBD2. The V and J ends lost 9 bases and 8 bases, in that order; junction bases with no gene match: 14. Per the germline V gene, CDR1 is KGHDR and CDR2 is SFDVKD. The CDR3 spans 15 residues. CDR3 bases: TGTGCCACCCGAACCCCACCGGGAGGGCCCGATGAGCAGTTCTTC. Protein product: CATRTPPGGPDEQFF.

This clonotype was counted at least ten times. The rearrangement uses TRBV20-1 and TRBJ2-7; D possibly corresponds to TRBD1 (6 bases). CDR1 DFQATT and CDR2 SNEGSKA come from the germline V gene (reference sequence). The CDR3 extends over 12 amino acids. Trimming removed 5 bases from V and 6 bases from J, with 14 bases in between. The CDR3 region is CSAPSQGFEQYF. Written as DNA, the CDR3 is TGCAGTGCTCCCAGCCAGGGGTTCGAGCAGTACTTC.